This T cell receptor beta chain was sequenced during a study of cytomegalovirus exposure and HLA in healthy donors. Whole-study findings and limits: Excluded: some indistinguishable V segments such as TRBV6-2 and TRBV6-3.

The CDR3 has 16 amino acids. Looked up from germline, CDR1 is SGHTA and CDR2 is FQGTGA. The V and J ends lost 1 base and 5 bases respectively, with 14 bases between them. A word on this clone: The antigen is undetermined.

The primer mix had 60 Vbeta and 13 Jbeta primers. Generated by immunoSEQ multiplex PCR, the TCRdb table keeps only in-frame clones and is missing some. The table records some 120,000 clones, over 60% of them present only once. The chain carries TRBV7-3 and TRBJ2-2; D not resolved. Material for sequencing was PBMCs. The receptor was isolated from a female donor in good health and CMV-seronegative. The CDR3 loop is CASSLNGIRATGELFF. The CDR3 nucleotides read TGTGCCAGCAGCTTAAATGGCATTAGAGCGACCGGGGAGCTGTTTTTT.